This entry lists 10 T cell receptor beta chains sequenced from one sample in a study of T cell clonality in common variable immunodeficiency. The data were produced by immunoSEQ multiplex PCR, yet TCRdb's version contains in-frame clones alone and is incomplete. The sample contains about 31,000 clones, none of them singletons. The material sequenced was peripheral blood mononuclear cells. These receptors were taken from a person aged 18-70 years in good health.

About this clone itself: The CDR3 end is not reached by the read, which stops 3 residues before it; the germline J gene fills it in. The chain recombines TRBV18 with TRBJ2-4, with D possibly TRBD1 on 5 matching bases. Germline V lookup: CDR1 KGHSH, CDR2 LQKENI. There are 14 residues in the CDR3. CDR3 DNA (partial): TGTGCCAGCTCACCGGCGTCGTCCAGGGCTGGT. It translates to CASSPASSRAG. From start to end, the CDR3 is CASSPASSRAGQYF.

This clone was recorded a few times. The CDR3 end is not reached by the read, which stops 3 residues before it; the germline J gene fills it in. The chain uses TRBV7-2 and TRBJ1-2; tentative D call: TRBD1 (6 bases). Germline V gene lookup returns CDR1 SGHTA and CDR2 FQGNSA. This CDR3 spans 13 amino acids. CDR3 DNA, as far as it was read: TGTGCCAGCAGCTTAAACAGGGAAAGAGAC. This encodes CASSLNRERD. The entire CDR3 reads CASSLNRERDYTF.

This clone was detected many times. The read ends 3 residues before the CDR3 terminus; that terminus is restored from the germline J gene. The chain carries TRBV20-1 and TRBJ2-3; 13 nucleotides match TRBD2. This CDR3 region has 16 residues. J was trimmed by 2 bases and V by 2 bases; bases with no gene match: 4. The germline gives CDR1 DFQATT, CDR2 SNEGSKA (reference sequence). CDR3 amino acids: CSARRTSGGPTDTQYF. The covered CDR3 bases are TGCAGTGCTAGAAGGACTAGCGGGGGTCCCACAGATACG.

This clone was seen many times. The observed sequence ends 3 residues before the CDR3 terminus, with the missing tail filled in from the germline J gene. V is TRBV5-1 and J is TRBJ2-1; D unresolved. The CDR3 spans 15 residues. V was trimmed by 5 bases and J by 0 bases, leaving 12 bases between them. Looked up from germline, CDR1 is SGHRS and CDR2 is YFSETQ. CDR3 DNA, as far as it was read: TGCGCCAGCAGAATCGGGTTCTCCTCCTACAATGAG. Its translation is CASRIGFSSYNE. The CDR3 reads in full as CASRIGFSSYNEQFF.

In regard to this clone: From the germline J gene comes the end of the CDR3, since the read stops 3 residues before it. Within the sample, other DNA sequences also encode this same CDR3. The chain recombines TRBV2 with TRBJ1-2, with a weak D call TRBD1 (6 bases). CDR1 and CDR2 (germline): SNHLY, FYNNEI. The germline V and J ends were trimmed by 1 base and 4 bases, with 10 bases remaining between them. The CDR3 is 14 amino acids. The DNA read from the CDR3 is TGTGCCAGCAGTGAAGAGGGGGTTGGCTATGGC. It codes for CASSEEGVGYG. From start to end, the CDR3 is CASSEEGVGYGYTF.

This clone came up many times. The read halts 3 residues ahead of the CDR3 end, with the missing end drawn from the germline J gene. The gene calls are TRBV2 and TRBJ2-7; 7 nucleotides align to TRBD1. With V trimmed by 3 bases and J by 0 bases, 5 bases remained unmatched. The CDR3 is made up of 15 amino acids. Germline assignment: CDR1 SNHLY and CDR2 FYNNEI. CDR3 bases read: TGTGCCAGCAGTGACAGGGGGTATGCCTCCTACGAG. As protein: CASSDRGYASYE. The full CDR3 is CASSDRGYASYEQYF.

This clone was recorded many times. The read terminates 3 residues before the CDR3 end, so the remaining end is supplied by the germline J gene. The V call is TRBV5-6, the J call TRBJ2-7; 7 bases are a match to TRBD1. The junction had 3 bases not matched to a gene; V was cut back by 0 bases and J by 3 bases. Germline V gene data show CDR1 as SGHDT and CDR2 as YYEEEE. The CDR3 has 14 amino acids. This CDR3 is CASSLGDSHYEQYF. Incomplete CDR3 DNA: TGTGCCAGCAGCTTGGGGGACAGCCACTACGAG.

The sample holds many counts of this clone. The CDR3 sequence is CASSLALAVQETQYF. The CDR3 bases that were read are TGTGCCAGCAGCTTGGCACTAGCGGTACAAGAGACC. J is TRBJ2-5 and V is TRBV5-4, with 8 bases identical to TRBD2. With the read ending 3 residues before the CDR3 end, the germline J gene is used to fill in that end. This CDR3 has 15 amino acids. The trim removed 0 bases at V and 2 bases at J, leaving 3 bases unmatched. CDR1 is SGHNT and CDR2 is YYREEE in the germline V gene (reference sequence).

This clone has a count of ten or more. The CDR3 region is CASSVGTGSGYGYTF. CDR3 DNA (partial): TGTGCCAGCAGCGTAGGGACAGGAAGTGGATATGGC. The V gene is TRBV9, the J gene TRBJ1-2; TRBD1 aligns across 7 bases. The CDR3 goes on 3 residues after the read ends, and that part is filled in from the germline J gene. Germline V gene data show CDR1 as SGDLS and CDR2 as YYNGEE. V shed 0 bases, J shed 5 bases, and the junction held 7 bases outside the gene matches. The CDR3 is 15 residues long.

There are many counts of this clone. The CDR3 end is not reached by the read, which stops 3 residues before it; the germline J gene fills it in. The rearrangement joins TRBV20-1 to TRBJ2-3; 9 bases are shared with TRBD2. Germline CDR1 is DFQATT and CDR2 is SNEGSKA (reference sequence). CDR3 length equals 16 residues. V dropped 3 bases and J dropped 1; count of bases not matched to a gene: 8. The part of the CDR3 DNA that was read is TGCAGTGCTAGCCCCCGTAGCGGGAGCGGCACAGATACG. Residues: CSASPRSGSGTDT. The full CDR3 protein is CSASPRSGSGTDTQYF.